A selection of T cell receptor beta chains follows, all from one sample in a study of blood T cell repertoires in COVID-19. TCRdb keeps only in-frame clones here, not all; method: immunoSEQ multiplex PCR. The table has approximately 380,000 clones, 85% to 90% seen once. Sample: PBMCs or T cells enriched from blood (not recorded which). The receptors shown here come from a woman younger than 30 who had recovered from COVID-19. CDR3s include the opening cysteine and the closing phenylalanine or tryptophan. Each record gives: J gene, clone size, D gene, V gene, CDR3 DNA, CDR3 protein. A D gene is named only where the DNA matches it firmly. Clone size appears in some rows only: once, few, many, or a class for an expanded clone.

TRBJ1-2,-,TRBD1,TRBV27,TGTGCCACCCGGGACAGGGGCTATGGCTACACCTTC,CATRDRGYGYTF
TRBJ1-4,-,TRBD1,TRBV5-5,TGTGCCAGCAGACTGGGACAGGGAGGCACTAATGAAAAACTGTTTTTT,CASRLGQGGTNEKLFF
TRBJ2-5,-,-,TRBV11-2,TGTGCCAGCAGCCACCGGGAAGGAGAGACCCAGTACTTC,CASSHREGETQYF
TRBJ2-5,once,-,TRBV4-3,TGCGCCAGCAGCCAAGTGCTCTCCAACCAGGAGACCCAGTACTTC,CASSQVLSNQETQYF
TRBJ1-2,-,-,TRBV6-2/TRBV6-3,TGTGCCAGCAGTTACGGGGGCGCAAAGGGGAACTATGGCTACACCTTC,CASSYGGAKGNYGYTF
TRBJ2-3,-,TRBD2,TRBV30,TGTGCCTGGAGTGTAGGTGCTAGCGGGCACGATACGCAGTATTTT,CAWSVGASGHDTQYF
TRBJ2-1,-,TRBD2,TRBV19,TGTGCCAGTAGTATAGGAAGGACTAGCGGGGGGTACAATGAGCAGTTCTTC,CASSIGRTSGGYNEQFF
TRBJ2-7,-,TRBD1,TRBV9,TGTGCCAGCAGCGTAGACGGGGACAGGTGGGGGGAGCAGTACTTC,CASSVDGDRWGEQYF
TRBJ2-7,-,-,TRBV5-1,TGCGCCAGCAGCGGAGGGACAGCCCTGGGGGAGCAGTACTTC,CASSGGTALGEQYF
TRBJ2-3,-,TRBD1,TRBV5-1,TGCGCCAGCAGCTTGGGGGACAGGGGGCTGAGAGATACGCAGTATTTT,CASSLGDRGLRDTQYF
TRBJ1-2,-,-,TRBV6-1,TGTGCCAGCAGTGAACTTACGGTCCCCTATGGCTACACCTTC,CASSELTVPYGYTF
TRBJ2-1,once,TRBD2,TRBV27,TGTGCCAGCAGGAGAGCGGGGCTTAACCCGGGGGAGCAGTTCTTC,CASRRAGLNPGEQFF
TRBJ1-2,-,-,TRBV6-5,TGTGCCAGCAGTTGGGCCGGTTTAAACTATGGCTACACCTTC,CASSWAGLNYGYTF
TRBJ1-2,-,-,TRBV4-3,TGCGCCAGCAGCCAAGAGCGGGGTTACGGCTATGGCTACACCTTC,CASSQERGYGYGYTF
TRBJ2-2,-,-,TRBV6-5,TGTGCCAGCATCGGAGCAACGTTTCCCGGGGAGCTGTTTTTT,CASIGATFPGELFF
TRBJ1-3,-,-,TRBV6-5,TGTGCCAGCAGACAGGGCACTGGAAACACCATATATTTT,CASRQGTGNTIYF